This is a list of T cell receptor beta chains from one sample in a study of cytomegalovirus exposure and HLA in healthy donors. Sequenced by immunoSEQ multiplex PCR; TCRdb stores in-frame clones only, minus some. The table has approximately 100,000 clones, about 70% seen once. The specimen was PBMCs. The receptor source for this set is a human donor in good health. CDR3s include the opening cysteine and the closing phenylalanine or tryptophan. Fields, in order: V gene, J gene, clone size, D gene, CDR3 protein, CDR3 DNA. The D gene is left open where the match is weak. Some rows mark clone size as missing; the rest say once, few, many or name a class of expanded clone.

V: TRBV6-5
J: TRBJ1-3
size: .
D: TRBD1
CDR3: CASSYQGVYGNTIYF
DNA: TGTGCCAGCAGTTACCAGGGGGTCTATGGAAACACCATATATTTT

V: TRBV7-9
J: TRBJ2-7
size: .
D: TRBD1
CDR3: CASGHRGYEQYF
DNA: TGTGCCAGCGGCCACAGGGGCTACGAGCAGTACTTC

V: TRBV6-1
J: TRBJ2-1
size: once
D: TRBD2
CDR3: CASSAGTSGGNEQFF
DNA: TGTGCCAGCAGTGCAGGGACTAGCGGGGGGAATGAGCAGTTCTTC

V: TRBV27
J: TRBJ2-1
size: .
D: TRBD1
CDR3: CASSLIPDRGQFF
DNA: TGTGCCAGCAGTTTAATTCCCGACAGGGGACAGTTCTTC

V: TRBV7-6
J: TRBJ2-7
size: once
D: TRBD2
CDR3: CASSPSGGSSYEQYF
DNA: TGTGCCAGCAGCCCTAGCGGGGGGAGCTCCTACGAGCAGTACTTC

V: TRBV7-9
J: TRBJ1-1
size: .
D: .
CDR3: CASSLGWETEAFF
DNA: TGTGCCAGCAGCTTAGGATGGGAGACTGAAGCTTTCTTT

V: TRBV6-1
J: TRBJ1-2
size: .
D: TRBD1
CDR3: CASSEGTGVRGYTF
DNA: TGTGCCAGCAGTGAAGGGACAGGTGTTAGAGGCTACACCTTC

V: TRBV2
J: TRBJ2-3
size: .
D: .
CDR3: CASSLGHSTDTQYF
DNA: TGTGCCAGCAGCTTGGGACACTCCACAGATACGCAGTATTTT

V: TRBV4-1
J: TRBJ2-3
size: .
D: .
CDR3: CASSPVGAGRTDTQYF
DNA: TGCGCCAGCAGCCCAGTAGGGGCGGGACGCACAGATACGCAGTATTTT

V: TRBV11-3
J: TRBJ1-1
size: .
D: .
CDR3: CASSLKLTGWETEAFF
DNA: TGTGCCAGCAGCTTAAAATTGACAGGATGGGAGACTGAAGCTTTCTTT

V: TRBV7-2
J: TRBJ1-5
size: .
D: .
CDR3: CASSLAQGNQPQHF
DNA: TGTGCCAGCAGCTTAGCCCAGGGCAATCAGCCCCAGCATTTT

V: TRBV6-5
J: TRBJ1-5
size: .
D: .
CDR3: CATREANDYNQPQHF
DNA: TGTGCCACCCGGGAGGCCAATGATTACAATCAGCCCCAGCATTTT

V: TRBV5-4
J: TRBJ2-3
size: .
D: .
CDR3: CASSFRADSTDTQYF
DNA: TGTGCCAGCAGCTTCCGTGCAGATAGCACAGATACGCAGTATTTT

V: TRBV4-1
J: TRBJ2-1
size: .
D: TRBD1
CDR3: CASSLDRGREQFF
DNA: TGCGCCAGCAGCCTGGACAGGGGGCGTGAGCAGTTCTTC

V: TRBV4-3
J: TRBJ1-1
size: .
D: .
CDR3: CASSRRGNTEAFF
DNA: TGCGCCAGCAGTCGCCGAGGGAACACTGAAGCTTTCTTT

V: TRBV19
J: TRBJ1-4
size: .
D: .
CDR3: CAGRGQGRDTTNEKLFF
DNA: TGTGCCGGACGAGGGCAGGGGAGGGACACAACTAATGAAAAACTGTTTTTT